Listed here are 2 T cell receptor beta chains from one sample, sequenced in a study of T cell responses to AZD1222 COVID-19 vaccine. Data came from immunoSEQ multiplex PCR; TCRdb stores just in-frame clones and leaves some out. The sample holds more than 100,000 clones, about 91% seen once. Source: peripheral blood, taken on day 0 of AZD1222 vaccination. The source of these receptors is an adult in good health.

The gene calls are TRBV6-5 and TRBJ1-1; a weak D match, TRBD1 (6 bases). Looked up from germline, CDR1 is MNHEY and CDR2 is SVGAGI. CDR3 size: 14 residues. Deletions cut 7 bases from V and 3 bases from J, with 15 bases between. The CDR3 DNA reads TGTGCCAGCATCCCCGGGGGCAGGGACACTGAAGCTTTCTTT. Translation: CASIPGGRDTEAFF.

The chain combines TRBV7-2 with TRBJ2-3, with TRBD1 as a possible D gene (5 bases). Between the trimmed V and J ends, which lost 0 bases and 3 bases, there was a span of 19 bases. The germline V gene encodes CDR1 SGHTA and CDR2 FQGNSA. The CDR3 is made up of 18 amino acids. The CDR3 nucleotides read TGTGCCAGCAGCTTAGCTCGACAGCGCACCATTCGGACAGATACGCAGTATTTT. Amino acids: CASSLARQRTIRTDTQYF.